This is a list of T cell receptor beta chains from one sample in a study of human T cells and chemical hapten exposure. TCRdb called the RACE reads again in MiXCR, with one record for every CDR3 protein. This table holds about 82,000 distinct CDR3 sequences, about 10% found once. This specimen consisted of whole blood, obtained in connection with sensitization to the hapten diphenylcyclopropenone (DPC). The receptors here all came from a woman aged 50 to 60 with alopecia areata. Some clones in this sample may be carry-over from other donors' samples. Each CDR3 is given with its conserved first and last residue. Each record gives: J gene, D gene, V gene, clone size, CDR3 DNA, CDR3 protein. D genes are given only for firm matches. Expanded clones are given a class, and other clones once, few, many or no size at all.

J: TRBJ2-5
D: -
V: TRBV29-1
size: -
DNA: TGCAGCGTTGCACAGAGCCAAGAGACCCAGTACTTC
CDR3: CSVAQSQETQYF

J: TRBJ1-2
D: -
V: TRBV14
size: few
DNA: TGTGCCAGCAGCCAAGAAATTGGCAGTATTGGCGGCTACACCTTC
CDR3: CASSQEIGSIGGYTF

J: TRBJ2-1
D: -
V: TRBV7-2
size: many
DNA: TGTGCCAGCAGCTTAGCAAGGAATGAGCAGTTCTTC
CDR3: CASSLARNEQFF

J: TRBJ2-1
D: TRBD2
V: TRBV20-1
size: many
DNA: TGCAGTGCTAGAGGGTTCGGGACTAGAAGAGGCAATGAGCAGTTCTTC
CDR3: CSARGFGTRRGNEQFF

J: TRBJ2-7
D: TRBD2
V: TRBV5-1
size: many
DNA: TGCGCCAGCAGCCCGCGGATACTAGCGGGGGACTACGAGCAGTACTTC
CDR3: CASSPRILAGDYEQYF

J: TRBJ2-1
D: -
V: TRBV9
size: few
DNA: TGTGCCAGCAGCGTAGAACTGGCGGGGCACAATGAGCAGTTCTTC
CDR3: CASSVELAGHNEQFF

J: TRBJ1-5
D: -
V: TRBV12-3/TRBV12-4
size: -
DNA: TGTGCCAGCAGTTTGGCCAGGGGTCAGCCCCAGCATTTT
CDR3: CASSLARGQPQHF

J: TRBJ2-1
D: TRBD2
V: TRBV6-2/TRBV6-3
size: many
DNA: TGTGCCAGCAGACTACTAGCGGGATACAATGAGCAGTTCTTC
CDR3: CASRLLAGYNEQFF

J: TRBJ2-5
D: TRBD2
V: TRBV3-1
size: -
DNA: TGTGCCAGCAGCCAATGGCCTAGCGGGAGTTCAGAGACCCAGTACTTC
CDR3: CASSQWPSGSSETQYF

J: TRBJ2-7
D: -
V: TRBV6-5
size: many
DNA: TGTGCCAGCAGTTCCCGAGGGAGATCATCCTACGAGCAGTACTTC
CDR3: CASSSRGRSSYEQYF

J: TRBJ2-1
D: TRBD2
V: TRBV28
size: many
DNA: TGTGCCAGCAGTCTGGGGACTAGCGGGAGGGATGAGCAGTTCTTC
CDR3: CASSLGTSGRDEQFF

J: TRBJ2-7
D: TRBD1
V: TRBV11-1
size: many
DNA: TGTGCCAGCAGCCGGGACAGAGTCTCCTACGAGCAGTACTTC
CDR3: CASSRDRVSYEQYF

J: TRBJ2-3
D: TRBD2
V: TRBV6-2/TRBV6-3
size: -
DNA: TGTGCCAGCAGACCCCTTGGACTAGCGGTAATCACAGATACTCAGTATTTT
CDR3: CASRPLGLAVITDTQYF

J: TRBJ2-7
D: TRBD2
V: TRBV6-5
size: many
DNA: TGTGCCAGCAGTTACGGGACTAGAGGGGGGATCTACGAGCAGTACTTC
CDR3: CASSYGTRGGIYEQYF

J: TRBJ1-3
D: TRBD1
V: TRBV7-8
size: few
DNA: TGTGCCAGCAGCAGATACAGGGGGAGCTCTGGAAACACCATATATTTT
CDR3: CASSRYRGSSGNTIYF

J: TRBJ1-4
D: TRBD1
V: TRBV11-2
size: -
DNA: TGTGCCAGCAGCCTGTGGACAGGGAGAGATGAAAAACTGTTTTTT
CDR3: CASSLWTGRDEKLFF

J: TRBJ1-1
D: -
V: TRBV11-2
size: many
DNA: TGTGCCAGCAGCCCTCTACGGGGGGCCTTGAACACTGAAGCTTTCTTT
CDR3: CASSPLRGALNTEAFF

J: TRBJ2-7
D: TRBD2
V: TRBV5-1
size: many
DNA: TGCGCCAGCAGCTTCGGGGCCGGACTAGAGTACGAGCAGTACTTC
CDR3: CASSFGAGLEYEQYF

J: TRBJ2-2
D: TRBD2
V: TRBV2
size: many
DNA: TGTGCCAGCAGAGCACTAGCGGCGGACACCGGGGAGCTGTTTTTT
CDR3: CASRALAADTGELFF

J: TRBJ1-1
D: -
V: TRBV3-1
size: many
DNA: TGTGCCAGCAGCCTCCTTGGCACTGAAGCTTTCTTT
CDR3: CASSLLGTEAFF

J: TRBJ2-5
D: TRBD2
V: TRBV11-2
size: -
DNA: TGTGCCAGCAGCCGCCGGGACTACAGCGGAGAGACCCAGTACTTC
CDR3: CASSRRDYSGETQYF

J: TRBJ2-1
D: -
V: TRBV5-1
size: many
DNA: TGCGCCAGCAACTTGGTCGGGAGTTACAATGAGCAGTTCTTC
CDR3: CASNLVGSYNEQFF

J: TRBJ2-1
D: TRBD2
V: TRBV20-1
size: many
DNA: TGCAGTGCCAGAGGAAGCGGGACTCCCGAGCAGTTCTTC
CDR3: CSARGSGTPEQFF

J: TRBJ2-1
D: TRBD2
V: TRBV29-1
size: many
DNA: TGCAGCGTTGAGTCTCTAGGTAGCGGGAGGGCCAATGAGCAGTTCTTC
CDR3: CSVESLGSGRANEQFF

J: TRBJ1-4
D: -
V: TRBV18
size: -
DNA: TGTGCCAGCTCTTCCCGACAGGCAACTAATGAAAAACTGTTTTTT
CDR3: CASSSRQATNEKLFF

J: TRBJ2-2
D: -
V: TRBV5-1
size: -
DNA: TGCGCCAGCAGCTTGGCCTTAGGCGGGGAGCTGTTTTTT
CDR3: CASSLALGGELFF